These 24 T cell receptor beta chains share one sample of origin, sequenced in a study of cytomegalovirus exposure and HLA in healthy donors. PCR used 60 Vbeta primers and 13 Jbeta primers. The repertoire was sequenced with immunoSEQ multiplex PCR; TCRdb's copy has only in-frame clones and lacks some. Of about 82,000 clones detected, about 9.4% appear once; the ten largest clones hold roughly 22%. Sequencing was carried out using PBMCs. Receptors originate from a man between 60 and 75 years old in good health and CMV-seropositive.

This clone was counted only a few times. This sequence joins TRBV19 and TRBJ2-1; 9 nucleotides line up with TRBD2. This CDR3 is 16 amino acids long. J was trimmed by 11 bases and V by 6 bases; bases with no gene match: 17. Per germline, CDR1 LNHDA and CDR2 SQIVND (reference sequence). The CDR3 DNA reads as TGTGCCAGTAGAAGGAGCGCGGGAGGGCCAAATTATAAGCAGTTCTTC. It is translated as CASRRSAGGPNYKQFF.

The chain joins TRBV27 to TRBJ1-5; TRBD1 might be the D (6 bases). Germline V gene data show CDR1 as MNHEY and CDR2 as SMNVEV (reference sequence). Trimming took off 5 bases at V and 6 bases at J, with 11 bases between the two ends. CDR3 length equals 13 residues. The CDR3 DNA sequence: TGTGCCAGCAGTCTAACAGGGACTCAGCCCCAGCATTTT. Protein: CASSLTGTQPQHF.

The V call is TRBV4-2, the J call TRBJ2-5; 9 nucleotides agree with TRBD2. The CDR3 is 14 residues long. J was trimmed by 5 bases and V by 4 bases; bases with no gene match: 5. In germline, CDR1 is LGHNA, CDR2 YNFKEQ. The CDR3: CASSPSGAAETQYF. The CDR3 coding sequence is TGTGCCAGCAGCCCTAGCGGGGCGGCGGAGACCCAGTACTTC.

The CDR3 loop reads CASSVGPGTEGTQYF. The CDR3 DNA reads TGTGCCAGCAGCGTAGGGCCGGGAACGGAGGGGACCCAGTACTTC. V usage is TRBV9 and J usage is TRBJ2-5; weak D call: TRBD2 (6 bases). Per the germline V gene, CDR1 is SGDLS and CDR2 is YYNGEE. The V and J ends lost 0 bases and 7 bases respectively, with 16 bases between them. CDR3 length: 15 amino acids.

This clone has more than one count but fewer than ten. DNA of the CDR3: TGTGCCAGCAGTTTATTCCATGGACAGCTCCTCTCTGGGGCCAACGTCCTGACTTTC. Its protein product is CASSLFHGQLLSGANVLTF. The genes are TRBV27 and TRBJ2-6; D possibly corresponds to TRBD1 (6 bases). This CDR3 spans 19 amino acids. Trimming removed 1 base from V and 0 bases from J, with 16 bases in between. CDR1 and CDR2 (germline): MNHEY, SMNVEV (reference sequence). The full variable domain, with the rest looked up from reference TRBV27 and TRBJ2-6, is EAQVTQNPRYLITVTGKKLTVTCSQNMNHEYMSWYRQDPGLGLRQIYYSMNVEVTDKGDVPEGYKVSRKEKRNFPLILESPSPNQTSLYFCASSLFHGQLLSGANVLTFGAGSRLTVL.

The chain combines TRBV30 with TRBJ2-4; D uncertain. The length of the CDR3 is 16 residues. V was shortened by 3 bases and J by 1 base, with 16 bases between the two germline ends. Germline V CDR1 and CDR2: GTSNPN, SVGIG (reference sequence). In DNA form, the CDR3 reads TGTGCCTGGAGCCAATCTAGTTCTGGGGCCAAAAACATTCAGTACTTC. Translating gives CAWSQSSSGAKNIQYF.

The rearrangement joins TRBV28 to TRBJ2-7; D unclear. Germline assignment: CDR1 MDHEN and CDR2 SYDVKM. The CDR3 is made up of 13 amino acids. Trimming removed 4 bases at V and 5 bases at J, with 12 bases between. The CDR3 DNA follows: TGTGCCAGCAGTTCCGGCGGAGAAAACGAGCAGTACTTC. Protein: CASSSGGENEQYF.

This chain links TRBV25-1 with TRBJ1-5; a weak D match, TRBD1 (5 bases). The V end was cut by 6 bases, the J end by 3 bases, with 12 bases between. This CDR3 has 14 residues. CDR1 and CDR2 from the germline V gene are MGHDK and SYGVNS. CDR3 region: CASRGQGTNQPQHF. In DNA, the CDR3 is TGTGCCAGCAGAGGCCAGGGTACCAATCAGCCCCAGCATTTT.

This clone turned up a few times. This sequence joins TRBV25-1 and TRBJ2-2; TRBD1 agrees at 11 bases. Germline assignment: CDR1 MGHDK and CDR2 SYGVNS. Trimming removed 1 base from V and 3 bases from J; junction bases left unmatched: 4. This CDR3 region has 17 residues. The CDR3 here is CASSEWGDRGDTGELFF. In DNA, the CDR3 is TGTGCCAGCAGTGAATGGGGGGACAGGGGGGACACCGGGGAGCTGTTTTTT.

The V and J genes are TRBV6-6 and TRBJ2-7; 8 bases line up with TRBD1. The CDR3 sequence is 14 residues long. The V segment lost 2 bases and the J segment 3 bases; nucleotides outside the gene matches: 3. CDR1 is MNHNY and CDR2 is SVGAGI in the germline V gene (reference sequence). In DNA, the CDR3 is TGTGCCAGCAGTTACGAGACAGGGGTCTACGAGCAGTACGTC. It yields the protein CASSYETGVYEQYV.

This clone showed up just a few times. J is TRBJ2-3 and V is TRBV5-1, with 8 bases lining up with TRBD1. The CDR3 is 20 amino acids. CDR1 SGHRS and CDR2 YFSETQ come from the germline V gene. V lost 0 bases to trimming and J lost 1 base; unmatched junction nucleotides: 16. CDR3 nucleotides: TGCGCCAGCAGCTTGGCCTTAGGGCAGGGGGCGCGATTTGGCACAGATACGCAGTATTTT. Protein: CASSLALGQGARFGTDTQYF.

J is TRBJ2-3 and V is TRBV2; 7 nucleotides align to TRBD1. V gave up 7 bases and J gave up 0 bases; unmatched junction bases: 4. The CDR3 totals 14 residues. The V gene's germline CDR1 is SNHLY and CDR2 FYNNEI. CDR3 nucleotide sequence: TGTGCCAGCATCGCACAGGGGAGCACAGATACGCAGTATTTT. It is translated as CASIAQGSTDTQYF.

In this sample, this clone turned up a few times. The CDR3 DNA reads as TGTGCCAGCAGTGAAAGAGGGCGGGTTGAGCAGTTCTTC. Translating it yields CASSERGRVEQFF. The J gene is TRBJ2-1, the V gene TRBV2; a possible D gene is TRBD2 (5 bases). There are 13 residues in the CDR3. Germline-derived CDR1 and CDR2 are SNHLY and FYNNEI. The ends were cut back, 2 bases at V and 9 bases at J, with 11 bases in the middle.

CDR3 DNA: TGTGCCAGCTCACCAACGAAGGGGAGCACAGATACGCAGTATTTT. Protein product: CASSPTKGSTDTQYF. This chain joins TRBV18 and TRBJ2-3, with D possibly TRBD1 on 5 matching bases. Trimming left V 2 bases short and J 0 bases short, with 9 bases between. The length of the CDR3 is 15 residues. Germline V gives CDR1 KGHSH, CDR2 LQKENI.

This clone was seen more than once but under ten times. The chain combines TRBV4-1 with TRBJ1-2; TRBD1 matches at 8 bases. The CDR3 extends over 16 amino acids. Per germline, CDR1 MGHRA and CDR2 YSYEKL. Trimming cost V 0 bases and J 8 bases; bases outside gene matches: 11. The CDR3 here is CASSQDGGTGRGGYTF. The CDR3 coding sequence is TGCGCCAGCAGCCAAGACGGGGGGACAGGTAGGGGGGGCTACACCTTC.

Only a few counts were recorded for this clone. The chain carries TRBV29-1 and TRBJ2-7; TRBD2 aligns across 8 bases. This CDR3 has 12 residues. In germline, CDR1 is SQVTM, CDR2 ANQGSEA. V was clipped by 3 bases and J by 6 bases; unmatched bases: 4. CDR3 nucleotide sequence: TGCAGCGTTGACCCGAGCGGGGGCGAGCAGTACTTC. It is translated as CSVDPSGGEQYF.

This clone has more than one count but fewer than ten. The rearrangement joins TRBV19 to TRBJ1-1; D is uncertain. Germline CDR1 is LNHDA and CDR2 is SQIVND (reference sequence). The CDR3 runs to 13 residues. Deletions cut 4 bases from V and 0 bases from J, with 6 bases between. CDR3 amino acids: CASSNTLNTEAFF. The CDR3 nucleotides are TGTGCCAGTAGTAACACATTGAACACTGAAGCTTTCTTT.

V usage is TRBV7-9 and J usage is TRBJ1-5; D ambiguous. Deletions cut 1 base from V and 3 bases from J, with 7 bases between. The CDR3 length is 14 residues. Germline CDR1 SEHNR, CDR2 FQNEAQ (reference sequence). This CDR3 reads CASSLGGINQPQHF. CDR3 nucleotides: TGTGCCAGCAGCTTAGGAGGGATCAATCAGCCCCAGCATTTT.

The genes are TRBV27 and TRBJ1-2; 7 bases agree with TRBD1. The CDR3 totals 19 residues. Trimming took 6 bases from V and 4 from J; bases not matched to a gene: 23. Germline V CDR1 and CDR2: MNHEY, SMNVEV (reference sequence). The CDR3 protein is CASSPGRGGELPRTYGYTF. CDR3 sequence (DNA): TGTGCCAGCAGCCCCGGGAGAGGGGGCGAACTTCCTCGCACCTATGGCTACACCTTC.

This clone was recorded a few times. This chain joins TRBV15 and TRBJ1-5; no clear D gene. V was pared by 2 bases and J by 6 bases, with 8 bases between. The CDR3 sequence is 13 residues long. Germline V CDR1 and CDR2: LNHNV, YYDKDF (reference sequence). The CDR3 protein is CATSRMLGQPQHF. In DNA form, the CDR3 reads TGTGCCACCAGCAGAATGCTAGGTCAGCCCCAGCATTTT.

This rearrangement joins TRBV11-3 to TRBJ2-1, with TRBD1 identical over 7 bases. The length of the CDR3 is 16 residues. Germline V gene sequence: CDR1 SGHNT, CDR2 YENEEA. V was clipped by 0 bases and J by 6 bases; unmatched bases: 8. The CDR3 region is CASSLEGQGVRNEQFF. For the CDR3, the DNA is TGTGCCAGCAGCTTAGAGGGGCAGGGGGTGCGCAATGAGCAGTTCTTC.

This clone appeared a few times. The chain is built from TRBV10-1 and TRBJ2-5, with 7 bases matching TRBD1. V dropped 3 bases and J dropped 5; count of bases not matched to a gene: 12. The germline gives CDR1 WNHNN, CDR2 SYGVQD (reference sequence). This CDR3 has 16 residues. The CDR3 loop reads CASSEGRRGRGETQYF. The CDR3 nucleotides read TGCGCCAGCAGTGAAGGCCGAAGGGGGCGAGGGGAGACCCAGTACTTC.

This clone occurred a few times. V is TRBV6-5 and J is TRBJ2-3, with a tentative D call TRBD2 (5 bases). V was shortened by 8 bases and J by 3 bases, with 12 bases between the two germline ends. The CDR3 contains 13 residues. Germline CDR1 MNHEY, CDR2 SVGAGI. This CDR3 is CASRGLITDTQYF. In DNA form, the CDR3 reads TGTGCCAGCCGGGGTCTAATAACAGATACGCAGTATTTT.

This clone was recorded a few times. J is TRBJ1-4 and V is TRBV28; maybe TRBD1 (6 bases). V lost 6 bases and J lost 8, with 19 bases in between. From germline, CDR1 is MDHEN and CDR2 SYDVKM. The CDR3 is 15 amino acids. CDR3 in DNA: TGTGCCAGCAGCCCCGCTGGGGGCCAGGGGGAAAAACTGTTTTTT. It codes for CASSPAGGQGEKLFF.